A selection of T cell receptor beta chains follows, all from one sample in a study of blood T cell repertoires in COVID-19. Only in-frame clones appear in the TCRdb table, and some are missing; sequencing was by immunoSEQ multiplex PCR. In the table there are about 80,000 clones, around 86% of which are singletons. Material: peripheral blood. The receptors were gathered from a human donor in a cohort sampled during active COVID-19. Each CDR3 is given without its conserved first and last residue. Each record gives: V gene, J gene, CDR3 protein.

v_call: TRBV9
j_call: TRBJ2-7
cdr3_aa: ASSFGTGDYEQY

v_call: TRBV30
j_call: TRBJ1-6
cdr3_aa: AWSSGGAFDSPLH

v_call: TRBV5-6
j_call: TRBJ1-6
cdr3_aa: ASSSTGQEPYNSPLH

v_call: TRBV6-5
j_call: TRBJ1-6
cdr3_aa: ATYRDRGNSPLH

v_call: TRBV4-1
j_call: TRBJ1-4
cdr3_aa: ASSQGMGQSNEKLF

v_call: TRBV5-1
j_call: TRBJ2-2
cdr3_aa: ASSLRGGTGELF

v_call: TRBV18
j_call: TRBJ1-2
cdr3_aa: ASSPAAGGGYGYT

v_call: TRBV6-5
j_call: TRBJ2-7
cdr3_aa: ASAGTGDEQY

v_call: TRBV19
j_call: TRBJ2-7
cdr3_aa: ASSRGQGLSGEQY

v_call: TRBV27
j_call: TRBJ2-1
cdr3_aa: ASSLYRSYNEQF

v_call: TRBV5-5
j_call: TRBJ2-5
cdr3_aa: ASSSPGQQETQY

v_call: TRBV10-1
j_call: TRBJ2-2
cdr3_aa: ASSPRQGAGTGELF

v_call: TRBV5-1
j_call: TRBJ2-7
cdr3_aa: ASSFRQGDHEQY

v_call: TRBV5-1
j_call: TRBJ2-5
cdr3_aa: ASSPTGSETQY

v_call: TRBV7-2
j_call: TRBJ1-2
cdr3_aa: ASSLFTGDYGYT

v_call: TRBV20-1
j_call: TRBJ1-1
cdr3_aa: SARVRGEAF

v_call: TRBV5-1
j_call: TRBJ1-1
cdr3_aa: ASSSSGLNTEAF

v_call: TRBV7-3
j_call: TRBJ2-1
cdr3_aa: ASSLTGQGAYNEQF

v_call: TRBV3-1/TRBV3-2
j_call: TRBJ1-5
cdr3_aa: ASSPGQPYSNQPQH

v_call: TRBV2
j_call: TRBJ1-5
cdr3_aa: ASGLYRDLSNQPQH

v_call: TRBV10-1
j_call: TRBJ2-5
cdr3_aa: ASSPGGGIGTQY

v_call: TRBV19
j_call: TRBJ2-2
cdr3_aa: ASSISLAGGDTGELF

v_call: TRBV18
j_call: TRBJ2-1
cdr3_aa: ASSPGRGDTGEQF

v_call: TRBV6-1
j_call: TRBJ2-7
cdr3_aa: ASSEQGTGTYEQY

v_call: TRBV5-8
j_call: TRBJ2-3
cdr3_aa: ASSFLRGGPADTQY

v_call: TRBV10-1
j_call: TRBJ2-3
cdr3_aa: ASSSSGKDTQY

v_call: TRBV30
j_call: TRBJ2-3
cdr3_aa: AWSRAGSGGAGDTQY

v_call: TRBV7-2
j_call: TRBJ2-5
cdr3_aa: ASSLSSGGLSETQY